This T cell receptor (beta chain) is drawn from a study of blood T cell repertoires in COVID-19. The V and J ends lost 5 bases and 0 bases respectively, with 7 bases between them. The CDR3 extends over 15 amino acids. Germline V CDR1 and CDR2: KGHDR, SFDVKD. Some clones are missing from TCRdb's copy, which holds only in-frame ones; the method was immunoSEQ multiplex PCR. The sample holds about 290,000 clones, 85% to 90% seen once. The clonotype comes from a woman in her 30s with COVID-19, enrolled during active disease. Material: peripheral blood. The chain has TRBV24-1 and TRBJ1-6; D unresolved. CDR3 sequence (DNA): TGTGCCACCAGTGTCGGCGGCTCCTATAATTCACCCCTCCACTTT. Translated, it gives CATSVGGSYNSPLHF.